The entry that follows covers one TCR beta chain sequence. No antigen is known for it. This sample is drawn from a study of chemoradiotherapy in HPV16-positive cancers. Study summary: A couple of HPV16-positive patients' cells yielded candidate HPV-specific clones and common motifs.

Study results and limitations: Non-HPV-specific T cells did not expand in tumors during treatment, whereas candidate HPV-specific clones and E7-related motifs did. The functional HPV-specific definition rests on just two HPV16-positive patients.

Unmatched junction bases numbered 6, after V lost 3 bases and J lost 2 bases. The CDR3 is 15 residues long. Samples were taken several times over chemoradiotherapy. The data were produced by immunoSEQ multiplex PCR, yet TCRdb's version contains in-frame clones alone and is incomplete. The sample holds 65,000 to 80,000 clones; about nine tenths are singletons and the top ten take roughly 4.2%. The sample here was blood, taken from a patient who underwent chemoradiotherapy. The V gene is TRBV23-1, the J gene TRBJ2-7, with 8 bases fitting TRBD1. TRBV23-1 is flagged as an ORF with uncertain function. This TCR was sampled from a human donor with HPV-associated anogenital cancer. CDR3 in amino acids: CASSHLGQGAYEQYF. CDR3 DNA sequence: TGCGCCAGCAGTCACCTAGGACAGGGAGCCTACGAGCAGTACTTC.